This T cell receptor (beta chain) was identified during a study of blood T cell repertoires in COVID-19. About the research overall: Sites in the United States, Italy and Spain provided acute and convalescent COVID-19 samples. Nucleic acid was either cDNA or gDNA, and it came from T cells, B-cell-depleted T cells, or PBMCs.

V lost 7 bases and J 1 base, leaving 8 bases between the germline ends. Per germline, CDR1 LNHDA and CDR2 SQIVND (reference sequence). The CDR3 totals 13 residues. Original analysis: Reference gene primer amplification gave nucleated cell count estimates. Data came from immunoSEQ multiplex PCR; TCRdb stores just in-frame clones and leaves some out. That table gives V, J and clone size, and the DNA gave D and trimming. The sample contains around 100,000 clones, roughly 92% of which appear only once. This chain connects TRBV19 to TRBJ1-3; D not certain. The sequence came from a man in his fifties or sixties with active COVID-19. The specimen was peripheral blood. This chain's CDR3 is CASTRGSGNTIYF. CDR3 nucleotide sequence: TGTGCCAGTACCAGAGGATCTGGAAACACCATATATTTT.